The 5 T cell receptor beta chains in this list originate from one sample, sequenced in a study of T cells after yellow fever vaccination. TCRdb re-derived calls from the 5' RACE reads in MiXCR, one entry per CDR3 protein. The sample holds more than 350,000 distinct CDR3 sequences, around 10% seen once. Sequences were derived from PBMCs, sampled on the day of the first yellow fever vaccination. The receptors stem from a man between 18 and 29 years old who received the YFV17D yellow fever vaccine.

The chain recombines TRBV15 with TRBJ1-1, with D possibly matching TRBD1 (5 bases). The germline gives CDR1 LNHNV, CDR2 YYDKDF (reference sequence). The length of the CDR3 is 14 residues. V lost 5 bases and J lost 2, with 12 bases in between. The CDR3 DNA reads TGTGCCACCAGCTCCGGGGCCTTAAACACTGAAGCTTTCTTT. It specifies CATSSGALNTEAFF.

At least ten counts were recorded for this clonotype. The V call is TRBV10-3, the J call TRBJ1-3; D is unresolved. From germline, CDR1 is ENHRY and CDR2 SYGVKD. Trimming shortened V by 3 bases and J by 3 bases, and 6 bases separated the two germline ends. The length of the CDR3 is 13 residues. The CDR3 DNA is TGTGCCATCAGTGAAGAGGTTGGAAACACCATATATTTT. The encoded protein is CAISEEVGNTIYF.

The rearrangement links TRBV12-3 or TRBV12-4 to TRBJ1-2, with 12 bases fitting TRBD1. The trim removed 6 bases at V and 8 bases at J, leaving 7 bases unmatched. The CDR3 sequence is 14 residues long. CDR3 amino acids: CASSLGQGAGGYTF. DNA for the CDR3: TGTGCCAGCAGCCTGGGACAGGGGGCGGGAGGCTACACCTTC.

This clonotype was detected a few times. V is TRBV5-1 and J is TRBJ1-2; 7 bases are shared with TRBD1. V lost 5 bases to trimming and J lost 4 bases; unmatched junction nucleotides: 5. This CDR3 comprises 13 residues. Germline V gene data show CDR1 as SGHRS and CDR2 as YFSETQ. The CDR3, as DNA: TGCGCCAGCAGATCGGACAGGCTCTATGGCTACACCTTC. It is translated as CASRSDRLYGYTF.

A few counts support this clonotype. CDR3 amino acids: CASSEVGGHTGELFF. The CDR3 DNA is TGTGCCAGCAGCGAGGTCGGGGGGCACACCGGGGAGCTGTTTTTT. The chain is built from TRBV7-9 and TRBJ2-2, with a tentative D call TRBD2 (7 bases). Germline values: CDR1 SEHNR, CDR2 FQNEAQ (reference sequence). The CDR3 sequence is 15 residues long. V dropped 5 bases and J dropped 3 bases, with 13 bases sitting between them.